The clone carrying this T cell receptor (beta chain) appeared once. Original analysis: From reference gene primer amplification, estimates of nucleated cell counts were derived. TCRdb's table, derived via immunoSEQ multiplex PCR, lists solely in-frame clones and lacks some. The D gene and trimming were derived from the DNA, and the V and J assignments and clone size from that table. Counted here are 110,000 to 150,000 clones, more than 70% occurring once; the ten biggest clones make up 5.5%. Ages ranged from roughly 18 to 95 years, with residence in 24 US areas. Participant-reported clinical history was the basis for cohort assignment. The data derive from a study of blood T cell repertoires in COVID-19. Across the study: Italy, Spain and the United States were the sources of the convalescent and acute COVID-19 samples.

Looked up from germline, CDR1 is MNHEY and CDR2 is SVGEGT. CDR3 length: 16 amino acids. The V gene end was trimmed by 5 bases and the J gene end by 0 bases; junction bases not matched to a gene: 5. The receptor was derived from a man in his forties with acute COVID-19. Specimen: PBMCs or T cells enriched from blood (not recorded which). V and J are TRBV6-2 or TRBV6-3 and TRBJ2-7; 12 positions agree with TRBD1. The chain's CDR3 is CASSRRGQGASYEQYF. For the CDR3, the DNA is TGTGCCAGCAGTCGAAGGGGACAGGGGGCCTCCTACGAGCAGTACTTC.